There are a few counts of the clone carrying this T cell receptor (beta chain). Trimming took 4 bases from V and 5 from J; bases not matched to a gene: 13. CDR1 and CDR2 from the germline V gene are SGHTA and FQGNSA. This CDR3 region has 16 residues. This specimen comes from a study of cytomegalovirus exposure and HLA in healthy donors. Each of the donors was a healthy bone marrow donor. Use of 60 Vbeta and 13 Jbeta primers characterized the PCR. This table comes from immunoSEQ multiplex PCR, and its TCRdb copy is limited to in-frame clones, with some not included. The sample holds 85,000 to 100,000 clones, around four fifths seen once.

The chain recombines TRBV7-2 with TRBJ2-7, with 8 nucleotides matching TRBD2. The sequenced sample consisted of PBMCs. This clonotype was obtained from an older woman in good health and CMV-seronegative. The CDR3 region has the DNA TGTGCCAGCAGCTCCCATGCTAGCGGGCCCCGCCACGAGCAGTACTTC. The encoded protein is CASSSHASGPRHEQYF.